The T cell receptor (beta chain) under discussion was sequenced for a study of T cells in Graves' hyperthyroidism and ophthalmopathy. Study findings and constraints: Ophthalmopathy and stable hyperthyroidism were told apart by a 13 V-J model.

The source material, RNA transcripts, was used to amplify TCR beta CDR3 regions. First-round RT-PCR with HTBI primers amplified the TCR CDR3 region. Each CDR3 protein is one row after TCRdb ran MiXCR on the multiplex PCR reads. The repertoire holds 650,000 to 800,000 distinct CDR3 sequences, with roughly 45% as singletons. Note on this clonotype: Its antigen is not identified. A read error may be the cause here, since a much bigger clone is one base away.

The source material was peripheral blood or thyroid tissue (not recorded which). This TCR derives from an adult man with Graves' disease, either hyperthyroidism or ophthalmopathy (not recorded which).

As DNA, the CDR3 is TGTGCCATCAGCCAAGGACGGGATGAAAAACTGTTTTTT. Protein sequence: CAISQGRDEKLFF. The rearrangement uses TRBV6-5 and TRBJ1-4; D is unresolved. The CDR3 is 13 amino acids. Germline-derived CDR1 and CDR2 are MNHEY and SVGAGI. V lost 10 bases, J lost 6 bases, and 15 bases lay in between.